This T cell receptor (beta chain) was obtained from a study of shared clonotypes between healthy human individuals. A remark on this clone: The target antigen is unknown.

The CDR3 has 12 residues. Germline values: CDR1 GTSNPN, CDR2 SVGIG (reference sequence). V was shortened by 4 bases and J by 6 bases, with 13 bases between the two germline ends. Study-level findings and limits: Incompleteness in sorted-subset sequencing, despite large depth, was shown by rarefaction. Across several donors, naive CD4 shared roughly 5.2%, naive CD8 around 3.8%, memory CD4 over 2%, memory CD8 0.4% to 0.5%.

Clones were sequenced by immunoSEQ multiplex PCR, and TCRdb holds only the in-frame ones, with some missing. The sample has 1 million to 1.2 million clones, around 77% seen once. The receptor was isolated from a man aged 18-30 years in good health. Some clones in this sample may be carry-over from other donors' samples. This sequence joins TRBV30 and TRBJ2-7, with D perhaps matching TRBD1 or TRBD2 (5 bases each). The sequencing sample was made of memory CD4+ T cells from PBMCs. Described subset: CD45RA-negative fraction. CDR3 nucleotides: TGTGCCTGGAAGGGACCGACGGCCGAGCAGTACTTC. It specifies CAWKGPTAEQYF.